The source of this T cell receptor (beta chain) is a study of T cell responses to AZD1222 COVID-19 vaccine. About the study: Both about-4-week and about-12-week second-dose recipients were combined.

Some clones are missing from TCRdb's copy, which holds only in-frame ones; the method was immunoSEQ multiplex PCR. The data contain some 150,000 clones, roughly 90% of them seen just once; the ten biggest clones take up 1.5% to 2%. Germline V gene sequence: CDR1 SGHVS, CDR2 FNYEAQ. The V gene end was trimmed by 5 bases and the J gene end by 0 bases; junction bases not matched to a gene: 7. The CDR3 contains 17 residues. The chain combines TRBV7-6 with TRBJ1-3; 10 bases are shared with TRBD1. Material: peripheral blood, obtained on day 0 of AZD1222 vaccination. This receptor was identified in an adult in good health. CDR3 region: CASSPRQGAPSGNTIYF. The CDR3 DNA is TGTGCCAGCAGCCCGCGACAGGGGGCTCCCTCTGGAAACACCATATATTTT.